A single sample is the source of the 14 T cell receptor beta chains below, sequenced in a study of control samples from healthy donors and cancer patients. The repertoire was sequenced with immunoSEQ multiplex PCR; TCRdb's copy has only in-frame clones and lacks some. The data contain some 110,000 clones, about 83% of them seen just once; the ten biggest clones take up approximately 13%. The sample comprised blood. All receptors derive from a woman in her 50s in good health.

The J gene is TRBJ1-1, the V gene TRBV30; 8 bases agree with TRBD1. The CDR3 length is 12 residues. Germline CDR1 and CDR2: GTSNPN and SVGIG (reference sequence). V lost 8 bases and J lost 6; bases outside the gene matches: 8. The CDR3: CAKQGGLAEAFF. The CDR3 DNA reads as TGTGCCAAACAGGGGGGGTTGGCTGAAGCTTTCTTT.

V gene TRBV3-1 (or the pseudogene TRBV3-2) combines with J gene TRBJ2-7; D might be TRBD2 (6 bases). The CDR3 totals 11 residues. Germline lookup yields CDR1 LGHDT and CDR2 YNNKEL (reference sequence). V was cut by 6 bases and J by 6 bases, with 9 bases left in between. The CDR3 DNA reads TGTGCCAGCAGTGGGACTTTCGAGCAGTACTTC. Translating it yields CASSGTFEQYF.

Comment on this clone: The same CDR3 also results from other DNA sequences found in this sample. J is TRBJ2-5 and V is TRBV5-1; the match to TRBD1 covers 9 bases. This CDR3 comprises 13 residues. The germline gives CDR1 SGHRS, CDR2 YFSETQ. J was trimmed by 3 bases and V by 7 bases; bases with no gene match: 4. The CDR3 loop is CASRRTGEETQYF. The CDR3 nucleotides read TGCGCCAGCCGAAGGACAGGGGAAGAGACCCAGTACTTC.

The chain joins TRBV27 to TRBJ2-3; D remains unclear. The CDR3 runs to 13 residues. Germline lookup yields CDR1 MNHEY and CDR2 SMNVEV (reference sequence). Trimming stripped 6 bases from V and 3 bases from J, with 10 bases between. CDR3 amino acids: CASSPLWTDTQYF. CDR3 coding DNA: TGTGCCAGCAGCCCCCTTTGGACAGATACGCAGTATTTT.

The sample holds one count of this clone. This sequence joins TRBV29-1 and TRBJ2-1, with TRBD2 identical over 11 bases. V dropped 4 bases and J dropped 3; count of bases not matched to a gene: 2. The CDR3 is 14 residues long. Germline CDR1 reads SQVTM; CDR2 reads ANQGSEA. CDR3 protein: CSVATSGVYNEQFF. CDR3 nucleotides: TGCAGCGTTGCGACTAGCGGGGTCTACAATGAGCAGTTCTTC.

This clone was detected once. This chain's CDR3 is CASSPNQRGGRGTDTQYF. CDR3 sequence (DNA): TGTGCCAGCAGCCCGAACCAGCGGGGGGGCCGGGGCACAGATACGCAGTATTTT. The rearrangement uses TRBV11-3 and TRBJ2-3; TRBD2 matches 10 bases. The CDR3 is 18 amino acids. Trimming took 5 bases from V and 1 from J; bases not matched to a gene: 12. The V gene's germline CDR1 is SGHNT and CDR2 YENEEA.

The V and J genes are TRBV7-2 and TRBJ1-1; possible D gene TRBD1, 6 bases. The CDR3 covers 15 residues. Germline V gene sequence: CDR1 SGHTA, CDR2 FQGNSA. Trimming shortened V by 1 base and J by 4 bases, and 13 bases separated the two germline ends. The CDR3 nucleotides are TGTGCCAGCAGCTTAGGCGTCACAGGGCGCACTGAAGCTTTCTTT. It encodes CASSLGVTGRTEAFF.

This clone was counted only a few times. The rearrangement uses TRBV5-1 and TRBJ1-4; 7 bases align to TRBD1. The ends lost 2 bases at V and 0 bases at J; junction bases unmatched: 4. Germline CDR1 SGHRS, CDR2 YFSETQ. This CDR3 contains 16 residues. For the CDR3, the DNA is TGCGCCAGCAGCTTAAGCGGGACAGCAACTAATGAAAAACTGTTTTTT. This gives the protein CASSLSGTATNEKLFF.

The chain is built from TRBV12-5 and TRBJ2-2, with TRBD1 identical over 8 bases. Germline CDR1 LGHNT, CDR2 FRNRAP. Trimming cost V 2 bases and J 5 bases; bases outside gene matches: 7. CDR3 length equals 16 residues. CDR3 loop: CASGLSTGVSTGELFF. DNA for the CDR3: TGTGCTAGTGGTTTGTCGACAGGGGTATCGACCGGGGAGCTGTTTTTT.

This chain connects TRBV5-6 to TRBJ2-5; maybe TRBD1 (6 bases). Germline assignment: CDR1 SGHDT and CDR2 YYEEEE. V gave up 2 bases and J gave up 1 base, with 15 bases separating them. The CDR3 sequence is 16 residues long. The CDR3 loop reads CASSFRLGAVQETQYF. CDR3 sequence (DNA): TGTGCCAGCAGCTTTCGTCTGGGGGCGGTCCAAGAGACCCAGTACTTC.

The V call is TRBV7-3, the J call TRBJ2-2; 7 nucleotides align to TRBD1. This CDR3 region has 14 residues. V shed 7 bases and J 3 bases; nucleotides not matched to a gene: 5. Germline V gene sequence: CDR1 SGHTA, CDR2 FQGTGA. The CDR3 spells CASTTGVDTGELFF. Here the CDR3 DNA reads TGTGCCAGCACCACAGGGGTTGACACCGGGGAGCTGTTTTTT. The variable domain in full, completed from reference TRBV7-3 and TRBJ2-2, reads GAGVSQTPSNKVTEKGKYVELRCDPISGHTALYWYRQSLGQGPEFLIYFQGTGAADDSGLPNDRFFAVRPEGSVSTLKIQRTERGDSAVYLCASTTGVDTGELFFGEGSRLTVL.

CDR3 sequence reads: CASSHRRTGNTEAFF. CDR3 in DNA: TGTGCCAGCAGTCACCGACGGACAGGGAACACTGAAGCTTTCTTT. This chain links TRBV6-6 with TRBJ1-1; 7 nucleotides align to TRBD1. CDR3 size: 15 residues. J gave up 1 base and V 5 bases, and 7 bases lay outside the gene matches. In germline, CDR1 is MNHNY, CDR2 SVGAGI (reference sequence).

This clone has only one observation. V and J are TRBV6-6 and TRBJ2-7; tentatively, D is TRBD2 (6 bases). CDR1 is MNHNY and CDR2 is SVGAGI in the germline V gene (reference sequence). With 0 bases removed from V and 6 bases from J, the gap between germline ends came to 9 bases. The CDR3 is 13 residues long. The CDR3 coding sequence is TGTGCCAGCAGTTACTCGTTGGGGGGCGAGCAGTACTTC. This encodes CASSYSLGGEQYF.

This clone was seen many times. The V gene is TRBV7-8, the J gene TRBJ2-3, with TRBD1 matching 10 bases. The CDR3 runs to 15 residues. Germline V lookup: CDR1 SGHVS, CDR2 FQNEAQ. The J segment lost 5 bases and the V segment lost 1 base, leaving 3 bases of the junction unmatched. The CDR3: CASSLDGTGVDTQYF. Written as DNA, the CDR3 is TGTGCCAGCAGCTTAGATGGGACAGGGGTAGATACGCAGTATTTT.